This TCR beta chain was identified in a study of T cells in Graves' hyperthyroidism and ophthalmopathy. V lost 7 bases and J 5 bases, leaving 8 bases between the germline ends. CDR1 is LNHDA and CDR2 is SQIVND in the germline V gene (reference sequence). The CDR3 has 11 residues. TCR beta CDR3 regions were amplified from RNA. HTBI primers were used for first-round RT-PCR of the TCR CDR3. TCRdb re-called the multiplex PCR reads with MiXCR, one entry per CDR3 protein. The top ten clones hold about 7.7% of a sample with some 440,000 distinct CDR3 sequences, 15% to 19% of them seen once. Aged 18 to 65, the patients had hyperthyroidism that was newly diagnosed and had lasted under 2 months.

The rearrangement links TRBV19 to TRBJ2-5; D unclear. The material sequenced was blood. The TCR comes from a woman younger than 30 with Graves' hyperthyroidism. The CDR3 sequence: CASKVGETQYF. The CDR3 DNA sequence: TGTGCCAGTAAGGTGGGGGAGACCCAGTACTTC.